This TCR beta chain comes out of a study of cytomegalovirus exposure and HLA in healthy donors (dated by TCRdb to 2017 to 2019). At the level of the whole study: An earlier analysis of approximately 600 of the donors reported approximately 300 Gb of sequence data and roughly 100 million unique TCR beta sequences from roughly 180 million T cells. Rather than using new phenotypic data, the later analysis identified candidate immune exposures from TCR beta sequences and from how often those sequences occurred across donors. Of the 300 to 500 genotyped donors, 65% to 90% were placed in the genetic ancestry cluster associated with self-reported Caucasian donors. Alongside the repertoire data, information on donor age, sex, ethnicity and CMV serostatus was compiled. In a later analysis, previously published TCR beta repertoires from several hundred donors were re-analyzed and high-resolution HLA genotyping was added so that TCR occurrence patterns could be studied. Class I and class II HLA loci were covered by the typing at four-digit resolution. Roughly 290 gigabases of sequencing data and around 85 million unique TCR sequences made up an early release that covered 500 to 700 HLA-typed donors. Across 300 to 500 genotyped donors of the cohort, an average of roughly 200,000 unique TCR beta nucleotide sequences per donor were sequenced, and about a sixth of those sequences were non-productive. An earlier analysis of about 600 of the donors used high-throughput TCR beta sequencing to judge whether each TCR beta V gene segment behaved as functional or pseudogenic. Using immunosequencing, the study profiled T cell repertoires from 500 to 800 subjects and related those repertoires to cytomegalovirus serostatus. A separate validation cohort of roughly 130 different subjects was used in addition to the approximately 640-subject first cohort. A later genetic analysis used genome-wide SNP genotypes for about three fifths of the 666 donors, treating that subset as a discovery cohort. Typing coverage differed by locus: A, B, C, DRB1 and DQB1 were typed in roughly 620-640 donors, DQA1 in 522, DPA1 in 600 to 610, and DPB1 in about 450. High-throughput TCR immunosequencing, statistical association of individual TCRs with disease status, and machine learning were combined to predict cytomegalovirus infection status. Four or five DR-DQ haplotypes were handled as single units for association and clustering because linkage in the cohort was strong. All discovery cohort repertoires had been generated on a single sequencing platform. The study was designed to test whether signatures of past pathogen exposure could be identified by cataloging public T cell receptors. General study outcomes and caveats: The authors suggested that the approach could potentially be extended to other disease states and immunological phenotypes. Because some donors lacked HLA typing at each locus, the association tests relied only on the typed subset. Correlated functional status among segregating V segments might reflect linkage disequilibrium, but an unknown experimental factor could not be ruled out. Most TCR sequences were observed very rarely across donors, whereas some public TCRs were present in many individuals. The earlier analysis of approximately 560 of the donors excluded over 15 rarely observed V segments, including chromosome 9 orphons, because counts were too low. Three of the identified cytomegalovirus-associated TCR beta chains were confirmed in vitro to be specific for cytomegalovirus antigens. In a later analysis, some 18,000 TCR beta sequences were associated with specific HLA alleles at a false discovery rate of 0.05. A further reported finding was that TCR beta sequences accurately predicted the HLA-A and HLA-B alleles for most subjects in the first cohort. A group of highly shared sequence variants was considered likely to be a technical artifact of the sequencing pipeline. The 87-base-pair reads could not distinguish some IMGT-functional V segments, including TRBV6-2 and TRBV6-3, so those segments were excluded. In an earlier analysis of about 550 of the donors, most TCR beta V segments were observed in productive rearrangements about 90% or about 30% of the time, broadly matching IMGT annotations. Sequencing depth was assumed to be roughly uniform across donors in the presence/absence analyses, though that assumption may not hold. This cohort had only TCR beta chains sequenced, and the lack of alpha or paired-chain data limited which features could be detected. The classifier was reported to diagnose cytomegalovirus status with high specificity and sensitivity in both the original cohort and the validation cohort. In the study, some 160 TCR beta chains were listed as associated with cytomegalovirus. Several of the top co-occurrence clusters appeared to be linked to parvovirus B19, influenza, CMV and Epstein-Barr virus, according to a later analysis. CMV serostatus was the only immune exposure information available for the cohort. Most CMV-associated TCR beta chains appeared to be HLA-restricted in a later analysis, and the HLA associations seemed to be driven largely by CMV exposure. In a later analysis, the rate of TCR association differed among HLA loci, with DRB1 alleles having the most associated TCRs and HLA-C alleles having the fewest. In a later genetic analysis, a missense DCLRE1C variant was associated with V-gene and J-gene trimming of TCR beta chains, and the association was replicated in an independent cohort. Compared with equally common non-associated chains, HLA-associated TCR beta chains in a later analysis were more clonally expanded and had lower generation probabilities. Compared with the approximately 670-donor mean, donors in an Asian-associated ancestry cluster had fewer N-insertions in productive TCRs, according to a later genetic analysis. When HLA alleles, especially DR and DQ, strongly co-occurred, TCR associations were difficult to assign to individual alleles.

Remarks on this clone: It lacks a known antigen. Base-call qualities are not available, and no considerably larger clone is one nucleotide away.

The method behind the library was the immunoSEQ multiplex PCR assay. The multiplex PCR relied on a mix of 60 forward primers for TCR Vbeta segments and 13 reverse primers for TCR Jbeta segments. The CDR3 region of rearranged TCR beta genes was amplified from genomic DNA by a multiplex PCR assay. The Illumina HiSeq System was used to sequence the amplified TCR beta libraries as 87-base-pair reads. Per the authors' processing: Across the 600 to 700 repertoires, a later analysis counted 80 million or so unique TCR beta chains, around 11 million of which were shared by at least two donors. A nearest-neighbor algorithm error-corrected the raw reads and collapsed the reads into unique sequences, merging closely related sequences to remove PCR and sequencing errors. Alignment of CDR3 sequences to IMGT reference sequences was used to assign V, D and J gene segments. For a sequence to be retained, a match of at least six nucleotides was required to both a V gene segment and a J gene segment. Rearrangements were called productive when the CDR3 lacked stop codons and stayed in frame with V and J; all others were non-productive. CDR3 was defined according to IMGT convention as the region running from the second conserved V-encoded cysteine to the conserved J-encoded phenylalanine. The earlier analysis of more than 450 of the donors excluded sequences that lacked an unambiguous match to a single V gene segment. In an earlier analysis of around 590 of the donors, a V segment was called functional when productive rearrangements were above 56.7%, and segregating when the standard deviation between donors exceeded 5%. A statistical classification framework was built to diagnose cytomegalovirus status from the catalog of TCR beta chain sequences. V and J gene assignment, in a later analysis, came from comparing TCR nucleotide sequences with IMGT/GENE-DB human TR gene sequences. In a later analysis, CDR3 sequences and most-parsimonious VDJ recombination scenarios were assigned using the TCRdist pipeline. In a later analysis, each TCR beta chain was defined by its CDR3 amino acid sequence together with its V-gene family, and reads lacking a unique V-gene family were excluded. As a way to deal with suspected cross-contamination and a sequencing artifact, a later analysis dropped 450 to 600 nucleotide sequences that were highly shared and had low generation probability. A later analysis calculated a clonal expansion index for each public chain from normalized within-repertoire ranks of inferred template counts. In a later analysis, generation probabilities were computed using a VDJ recombination model fitted to out-of-frame rearrangements, and the results were checked against IGoR. In a later analysis, hypergeometric tests were used to score TCR-TCR, TCR-HLA and TCR-CMV co-occurrence, with a repertoire-size bias correction applied to TCR pairs. A later analysis estimated false discovery rates by permuting HLA or CMV assignments 20 times. In a later analysis, co-occurring TCRs were grouped using DBSCAN, and TCRdist sequence similarity was added for clustering within HLA-allele-positive subsets. For co-occurrence clustering, repertoires with fewer than 30,000 or more than 120,000 public chains were excluded, along with four to six repertoires with anomalous nucleotide sharing. This immuneACCESS table, as held by TCRdb, lists in-frame sequences with V and J called but not all clones. Of the missing ones, under half trace to an unresolved V gene in checked studies; the others have no known cause. Clonal size and the V and J genes are those of that table, whereas D and trimming came from the DNA. The sample yields under 250,000 clones; around 79% were counted once. The ten largest account for 4.4% of the sample.

The V end loses 8 bases and the J end loses 2 bases, and a stretch of 13 bases separates them. The CDR1 and CDR2 encoded by the germline V gene (reference sequence) are MNHEY and SMNVEV. Reading from cysteine to phenylalanine, the CDR3 counts 14 amino acids. The CDR3 DNA has 42 bases and is translated from base 1. The cohort consisted of fewer than 700 healthy bone marrow donors. All cohort members were sampled while nominally healthy, although unrecorded immune exposures were likely present. The donor was CMV seropositive and was included in the group of about 290 seropositive cohort members. A peripheral blood sample was provided by each donor, and peripheral blood mononuclear cells were used for TCR beta sequencing. The Qiagen DNeasy Blood Extraction Kit was used to extract genomic DNA from the blood cell samples.

The sample was PBMCs. This receptor was taken from a woman in her twenties or thirties in good health and CMV-seropositive. The chain was built from TRBV27 and TRBJ1-5; the D gene remains uncertain. The DNA reads as follows: TGTGCCAGCGCCTACTCTCACGGCAATCAGCCCCAGCATTTT. Translated, it reads CASAYSHGNQPQHF.